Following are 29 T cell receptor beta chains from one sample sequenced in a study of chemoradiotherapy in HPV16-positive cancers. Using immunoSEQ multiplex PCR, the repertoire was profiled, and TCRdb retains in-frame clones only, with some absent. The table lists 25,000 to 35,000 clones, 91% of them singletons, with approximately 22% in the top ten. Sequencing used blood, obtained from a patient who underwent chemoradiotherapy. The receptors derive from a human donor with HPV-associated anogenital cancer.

In DNA form, the CDR3 reads TGTGCCAGCAGCTTTTGGACTAGCGGGGGGCTTAACACCGGGGAGCTGTTTTTT. Its translation: CASSFWTSGGLNTGELFF. The chain employs TRBV7-8 and TRBJ2-2; 14 bases agree with TRBD2. The CDR3 is 18 amino acids. Germline loops: CDR1 SGHVS, CDR2 FQNEAQ. The ends lost 3 bases at V and 2 bases at J; junction bases unmatched: 5.

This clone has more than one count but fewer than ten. CDR3 residues: CASNRELDTDTQYF. CDR3 DNA: TGTGCCAGCAACAGGGAACTGGACACAGATACGCAGTATTTT. The rearrangement uses TRBV6-5 and TRBJ2-3, with D possibly matching TRBD1 (6 bases). This CDR3 comprises 14 residues. CDR1 is MNHEY and CDR2 is SVGAGI in the germline V gene. Trimming pared 7 bases from V and 2 bases from J, leaving 13 bases between.

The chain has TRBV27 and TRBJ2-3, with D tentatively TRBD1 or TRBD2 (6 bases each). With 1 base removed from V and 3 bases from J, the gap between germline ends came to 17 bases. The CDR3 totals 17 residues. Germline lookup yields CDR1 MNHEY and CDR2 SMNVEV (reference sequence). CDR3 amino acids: CASSLWSGGGRTDTQYF. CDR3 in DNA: TGTGCCAGCAGTTTATGGTCCGGTGGGGGGCGGACAGATACGCAGTATTTT.

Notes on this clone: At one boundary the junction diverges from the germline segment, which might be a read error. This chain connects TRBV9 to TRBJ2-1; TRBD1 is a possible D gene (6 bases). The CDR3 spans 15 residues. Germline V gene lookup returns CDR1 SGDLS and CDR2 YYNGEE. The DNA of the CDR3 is TGTGCCAGCACCGTAGGGGGTACGTCCTACAATGAGCAGTTCTTC. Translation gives CASTVGGTSYNEQFF.

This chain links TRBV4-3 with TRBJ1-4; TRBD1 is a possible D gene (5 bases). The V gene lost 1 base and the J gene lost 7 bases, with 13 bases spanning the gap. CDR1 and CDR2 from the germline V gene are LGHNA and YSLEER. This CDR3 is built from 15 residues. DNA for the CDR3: TGCGCCAGCAGCCAAGTAGGGGCAGTACCTGAAAAACTGTTTTTT. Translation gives CASSQVGAVPEKLFF.

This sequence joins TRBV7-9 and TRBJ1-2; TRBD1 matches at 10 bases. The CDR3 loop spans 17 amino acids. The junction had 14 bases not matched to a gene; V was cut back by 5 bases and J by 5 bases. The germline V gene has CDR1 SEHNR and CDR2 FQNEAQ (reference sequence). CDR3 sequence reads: CASSTGEYRTGGYGYTF. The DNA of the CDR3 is TGTGCCAGCAGCACAGGGGAATATAGGACAGGGGGTTATGGCTACACCTTC.

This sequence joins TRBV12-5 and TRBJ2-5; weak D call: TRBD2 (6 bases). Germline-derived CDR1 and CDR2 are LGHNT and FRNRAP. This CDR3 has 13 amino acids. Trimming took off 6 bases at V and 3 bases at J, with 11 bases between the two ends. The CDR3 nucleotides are TGTGCTAGTGGCCGGGGAGGTGAAGAGACCCAGTACTTC. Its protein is CASGRGGEETQYF.

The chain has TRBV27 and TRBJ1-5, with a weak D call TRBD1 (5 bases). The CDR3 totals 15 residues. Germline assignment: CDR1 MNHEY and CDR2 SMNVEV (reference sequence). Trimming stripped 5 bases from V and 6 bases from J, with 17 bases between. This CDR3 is CASSGGTGVGQPQHF. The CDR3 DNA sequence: TGTGCCAGCAGTGGTGGGACGGGGGTAGGTCAGCCCCAGCATTTT.

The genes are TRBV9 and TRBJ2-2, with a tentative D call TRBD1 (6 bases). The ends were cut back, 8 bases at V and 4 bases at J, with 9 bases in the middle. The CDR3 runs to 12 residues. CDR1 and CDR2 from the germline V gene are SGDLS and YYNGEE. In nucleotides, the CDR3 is TGTGCCAGAATCAGGGGCACCGGGGAGCTGTTTTTT. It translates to CARIRGTGELFF.

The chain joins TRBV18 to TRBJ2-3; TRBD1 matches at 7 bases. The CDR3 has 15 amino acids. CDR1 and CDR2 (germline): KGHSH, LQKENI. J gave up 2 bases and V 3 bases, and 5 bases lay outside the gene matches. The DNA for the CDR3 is TGTGCCAGCTCACCGGCAGGGGGTCACACAGATACGCAGTATTTT. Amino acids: CASSPAGGHTDTQYF.

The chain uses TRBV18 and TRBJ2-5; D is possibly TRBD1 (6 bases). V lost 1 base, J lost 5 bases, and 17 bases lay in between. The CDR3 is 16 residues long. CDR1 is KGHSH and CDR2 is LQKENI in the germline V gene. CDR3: CASSPLLRGKGETQYF. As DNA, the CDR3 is TGTGCCAGCTCACCACTGCTCAGGGGCAAGGGGGAGACCCAGTACTTC. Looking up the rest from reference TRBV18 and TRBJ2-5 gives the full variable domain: NAGVMQNPRHLVRRRGQEARLRCSPMKGHSHVYWYRQLPEEGLKFMVYLQKENIIDESGMPKERFSAEFPKEGPSILRIQQVVRGDSAAYFCASSPLLRGKGETQYFGPGTRLLVL.

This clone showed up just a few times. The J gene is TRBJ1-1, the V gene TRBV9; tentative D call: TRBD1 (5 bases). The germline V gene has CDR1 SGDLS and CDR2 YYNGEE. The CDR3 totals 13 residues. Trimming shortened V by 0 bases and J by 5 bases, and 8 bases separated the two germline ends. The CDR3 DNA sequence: TGTGCCAGCAGCGTAGATCGGGGGACTGAAGCTTTCTTT. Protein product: CASSVDRGTEAFF.

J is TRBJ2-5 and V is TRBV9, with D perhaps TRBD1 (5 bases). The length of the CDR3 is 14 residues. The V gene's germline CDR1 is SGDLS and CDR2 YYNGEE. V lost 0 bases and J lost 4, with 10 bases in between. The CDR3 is CASSVVDSRETQYF. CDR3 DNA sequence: TGTGCCAGCAGCGTAGTTGACAGTAGAGAGACCCAGTACTTC.

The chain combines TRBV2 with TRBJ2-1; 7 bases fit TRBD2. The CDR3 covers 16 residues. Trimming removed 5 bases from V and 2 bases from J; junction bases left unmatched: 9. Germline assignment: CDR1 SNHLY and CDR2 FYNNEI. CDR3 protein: CASSSLVAGAYNEQFF. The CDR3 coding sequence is TGTGCCAGCAGTTCGCTCGTGGCGGGAGCCTACAATGAGCAGTTCTTC.

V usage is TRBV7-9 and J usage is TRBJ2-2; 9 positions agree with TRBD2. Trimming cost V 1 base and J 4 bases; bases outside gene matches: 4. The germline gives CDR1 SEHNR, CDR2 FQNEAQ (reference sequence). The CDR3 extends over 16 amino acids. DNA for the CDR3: TGTGCCAGCAGCTTAGTTAGCGGGAGTTTCACCGGGGAGCTGTTTTTT. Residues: CASSLVSGSFTGELFF.

CDR3 sequence (DNA): TGCGCCAGCAGCCAAGATGCTAGCGGGGGGCTGAACACCGGGGAGCTGTTTTTT. This translates into CASSQDASGGLNTGELFF. The chain couples TRBV4-3 to TRBJ2-2; TRBD2 matches at 11 bases. The length of the CDR3 is 18 residues. J was trimmed by 1 base and V by 0 bases; bases with no gene match: 4. Germline loops: CDR1 LGHNA, CDR2 YSLEER.

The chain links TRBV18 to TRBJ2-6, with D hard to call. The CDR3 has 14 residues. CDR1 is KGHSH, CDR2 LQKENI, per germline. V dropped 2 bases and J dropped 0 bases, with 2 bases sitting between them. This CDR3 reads CASSPVSGANVLTF. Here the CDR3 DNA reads TGTGCCAGCTCACCAGTCTCTGGGGCCAACGTCCTGACTTTC.

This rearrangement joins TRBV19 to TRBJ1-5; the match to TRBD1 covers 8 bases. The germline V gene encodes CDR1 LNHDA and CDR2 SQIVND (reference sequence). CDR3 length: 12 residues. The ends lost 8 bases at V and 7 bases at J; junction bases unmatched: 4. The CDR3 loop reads CASGQGWQPQHF. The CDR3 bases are TGTGCCAGTGGACAGGGTTGGCAGCCCCAGCATTTT.

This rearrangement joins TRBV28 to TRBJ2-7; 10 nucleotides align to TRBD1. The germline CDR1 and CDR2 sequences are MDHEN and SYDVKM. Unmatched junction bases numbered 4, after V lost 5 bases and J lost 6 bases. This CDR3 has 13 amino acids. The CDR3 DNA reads TGTGCCAGCAGTCCGGGACAGGGGTTCGAGCAGTACTTC. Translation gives CASSPGQGFEQYF. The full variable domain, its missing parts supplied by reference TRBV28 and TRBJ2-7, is DVKVTQSSRYLVKRTGEKVFLECVQDMDHENMFWYRQDPGLGLRLIYFSYDVKMKEKGDIPEGYSVSREKKERFSLILESASTNQTSMYLCASSPGQGFEQYFGPGTRLTVT.

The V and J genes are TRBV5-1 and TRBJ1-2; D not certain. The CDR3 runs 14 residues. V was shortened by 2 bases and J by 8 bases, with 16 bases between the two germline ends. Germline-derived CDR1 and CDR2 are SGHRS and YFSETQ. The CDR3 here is CASSLSESGVGYTF. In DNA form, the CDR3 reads TGCGCCAGCAGCTTAAGCGAGTCAGGTGTCGGCTACACCTTC. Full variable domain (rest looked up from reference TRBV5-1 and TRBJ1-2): KAGVTQTPRYLIKTRGQQVTLSCSPISGHRSVSWYQQTPGQGLQFLFEYFSETQRNKGNFPGRFSGRQFSNSRSEMNVSTLELGDSALYLCASSLSESGVGYTFGSGTRLTVV.

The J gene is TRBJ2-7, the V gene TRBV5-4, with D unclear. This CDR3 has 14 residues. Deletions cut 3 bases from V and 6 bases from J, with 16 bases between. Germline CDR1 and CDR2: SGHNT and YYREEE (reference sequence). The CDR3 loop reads CASSSPPSWGEQYF. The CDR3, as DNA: TGTGCCAGCAGCTCCCCGCCCTCGTGGGGCGAGCAGTACTTC.

Here the CDR3 DNA reads TGTGCCAGCAGCGTACAGGGGTATTATGGCTACACCTTC. Its translation: CASSVQGYYGYTF. The chain carries TRBV5-4 and TRBJ1-2; 7 nucleotides match TRBD1. This CDR3 has 13 residues. J was trimmed by 5 bases and V by 4 bases; bases with no gene match: 5. Germline V CDR1 and CDR2: SGHNT, YYREEE (reference sequence).

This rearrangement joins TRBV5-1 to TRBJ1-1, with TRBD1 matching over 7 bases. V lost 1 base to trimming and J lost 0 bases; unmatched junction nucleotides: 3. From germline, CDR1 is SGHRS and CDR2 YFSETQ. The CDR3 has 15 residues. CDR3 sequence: CASSLTGTVNTEAFF. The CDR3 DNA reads TGCGCCAGCAGCTTGACCGGGACAGTGAACACTGAAGCTTTCTTT.

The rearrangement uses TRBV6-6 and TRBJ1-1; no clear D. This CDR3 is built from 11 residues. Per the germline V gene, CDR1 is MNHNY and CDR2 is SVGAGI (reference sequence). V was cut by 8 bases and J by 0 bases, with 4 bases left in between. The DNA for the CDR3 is TGTGCCAGCCTGGTGAACACTGAAGCTTTCTTT. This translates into CASLVNTEAFF.

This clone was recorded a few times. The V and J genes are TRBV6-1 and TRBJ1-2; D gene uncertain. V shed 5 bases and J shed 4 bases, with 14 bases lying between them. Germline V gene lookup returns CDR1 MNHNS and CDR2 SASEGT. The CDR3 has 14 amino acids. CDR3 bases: TGTGCCAGCAGTCAAACCGGACGGAGCTATGGCTACACCTTC. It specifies CASSQTGRSYGYTF.

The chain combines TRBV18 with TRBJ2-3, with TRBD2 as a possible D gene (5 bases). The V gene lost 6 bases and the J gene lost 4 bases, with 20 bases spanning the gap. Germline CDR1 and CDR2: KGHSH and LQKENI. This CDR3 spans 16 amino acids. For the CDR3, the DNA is TGTGCCAGCTCTCCGGCGGTGACTACCGGTGCAGATACGCAGTATTTT. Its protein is CASSPAVTTGADTQYF.

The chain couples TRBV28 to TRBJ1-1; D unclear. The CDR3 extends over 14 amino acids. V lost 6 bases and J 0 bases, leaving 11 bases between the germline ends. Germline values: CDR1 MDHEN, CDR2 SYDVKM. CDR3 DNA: TGTGCCAGCAGACCCTCAACAGTGAACACTGAAGCTTTCTTT. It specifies CASRPSTVNTEAFF.

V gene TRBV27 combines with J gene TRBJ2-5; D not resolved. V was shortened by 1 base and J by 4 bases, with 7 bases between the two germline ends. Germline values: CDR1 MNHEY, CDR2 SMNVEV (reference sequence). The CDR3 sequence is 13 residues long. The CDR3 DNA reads TGTGCCAGCAGTTTATTTGGAAGAGAGACCCAGTACTTC. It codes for CASSLFGRETQYF.

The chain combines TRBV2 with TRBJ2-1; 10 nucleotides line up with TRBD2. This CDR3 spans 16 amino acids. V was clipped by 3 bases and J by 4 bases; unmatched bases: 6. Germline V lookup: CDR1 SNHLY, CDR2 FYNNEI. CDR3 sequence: CASSDPGTSVYNEQFF. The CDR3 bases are TGTGCCAGCAGTGACCCCGGGACTAGCGTTTACAATGAGCAGTTCTTC.